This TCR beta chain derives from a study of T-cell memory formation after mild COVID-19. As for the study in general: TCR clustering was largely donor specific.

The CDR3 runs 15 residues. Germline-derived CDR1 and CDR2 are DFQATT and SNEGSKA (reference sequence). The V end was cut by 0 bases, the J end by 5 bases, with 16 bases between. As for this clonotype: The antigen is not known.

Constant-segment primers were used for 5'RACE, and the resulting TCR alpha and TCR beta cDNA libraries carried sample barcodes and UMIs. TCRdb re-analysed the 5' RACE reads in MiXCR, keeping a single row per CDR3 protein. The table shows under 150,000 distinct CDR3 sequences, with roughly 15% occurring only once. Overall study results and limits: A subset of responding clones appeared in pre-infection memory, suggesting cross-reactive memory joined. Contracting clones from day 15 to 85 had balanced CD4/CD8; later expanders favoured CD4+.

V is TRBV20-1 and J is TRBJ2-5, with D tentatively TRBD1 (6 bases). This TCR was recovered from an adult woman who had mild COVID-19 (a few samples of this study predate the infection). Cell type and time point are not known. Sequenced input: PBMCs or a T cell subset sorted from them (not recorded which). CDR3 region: CSAREGQGMRETQYF. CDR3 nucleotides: TGCAGTGCTAGAGAGGGGCAGGGGATGCGGGAGACCCAGTACTTC.